This T cell receptor beta chain comes out of a study of T-cell reconstitution after alpha-beta-depleted transplantation in children. Findings of the study overall: Some patients showed high day-60 TCRbeta diversity, which derived from surviving recipient T cells and thymic progenitors. Roughly two months post-transplant, alpha-beta T cells reportedly originated from several hundred graft clones that had expanded. T-cell numbers and diversity one year post-transplant derived largely from freshly generated T cells.

The trim removed 9 bases at V and 2 bases at J, leaving 18 bases unmatched. The V gene's germline CDR1 is SGHAT and CDR2 FQNNGV. The CDR3 is 17 residues long. A word on this clonotype: Its cognate antigen is unknown.

During its preparation, the TCRbeta library received unique molecular identifiers. TCRdb re-called the PCR reads with MiXCR, one entry per CDR3 protein. Of about 980,000 distinct CDR3 sequences in the sample, about 31% were seen once. This chain uses TRBV11-2 with TRBJ2-7, with 8 bases aligning to TRBD1. The sequencing used PBMCs, mostly from graft donor cells, collected 360 days after TCRalphabeta/CD19-depleted stem cell transplant. The TCR comes from a boy younger than two who had a stem cell transplant for SCID, so the T cells may come from the graft donor. CDR3 protein: CARRRFETGGSPYEQYF. DNA of the CDR3: TGTGCCAGGAGGAGGTTCGAAACAGGGGGAAGTCCCTACGAGCAGTACTTC.